This passage covers 5 T cell receptor beta chains from one sample sequenced in a study of blood T cell repertoires in COVID-19. Repertoires were generated with immunoSEQ multiplex PCR, while TCRdb's copy carries only in-frame clones and drops some. This sample has about 200,000 clones, with approximately 84% found just once. Sequencing was done on a sample of peripheral blood. Receptors were obtained from a woman of 80 years or more with COVID-19, enrolled during active disease.

The gene calls are TRBV7-9 and TRBJ1-4; the D gene is possibly TRBD1 (6 bases). Per the germline V gene, CDR1 is SEHNR and CDR2 is FQNEAQ (reference sequence). CDR3 length equals 14 residues. Between the trimmed V and J ends, which lost 5 bases and 8 bases, there was a span of 15 bases. This chain's CDR3 is CASSRQGTKEKLFF. DNA of the CDR3: TGTGCCAGCAGCCGGCAGGGGACGAAGGAAAAACTGTTTTTT.

The rearrangement uses TRBV5-1 and TRBJ1-6, with 11 positions matching TRBD1. This CDR3 spans 14 amino acids. Looked up from germline, CDR1 is SGHRS and CDR2 is YFSETQ. V trimming: 4 bases; J trimming: 10 bases; junction bases outside the gene matches: 4. This CDR3 is CASSTDRGRSPLHF. In DNA, the CDR3 is TGCGCCAGCAGCACGGACAGGGGGCGGTCACCCCTCCACTTT. Based on the CDR3 plus reference TRBV5-1 and TRBJ1-6, the full variable domain is KAGVTQTPRYLIKTRGQQVTLSCSPISGHRSVSWYQQTPGQGLQFLFEYFSETQRNKGNFPGRFSGRQFSNSRSEMNVSTLELGDSALYLCASSTDRGRSPLHFGNGTRLTVT.

This clone was detected once. The CDR3, as DNA: TGTGCCAGCGCGACAGTCAGCTACGAGCAGTACTTC. As protein: CASATVSYEQYF. The gene calls are TRBV3-1 (or the pseudogene TRBV3-2) and TRBJ2-7, with a tentative D call TRBD1 (5 bases). This CDR3 spans 12 amino acids. Germline-derived CDR1 and CDR2 are LGHDT and YNNKEL (reference sequence). V lost 8 bases and J lost 3, with 11 bases in between.

J is TRBJ2-2 and V is TRBV5-1, with D perhaps TRBD2 (5 bases). Germline CDR1 and CDR2: SGHRS and YFSETQ. The V end was cut by 2 bases, the J end by 2 bases, with 10 bases between. The CDR3 covers 15 residues. CDR3 coding DNA: TGCGCCAGCAGCTTCAGGACTGCTAACACCGGGGAGCTGTTTTTT. Amino acids: CASSFRTANTGELFF.

The rearrangement links TRBV7-9 to TRBJ2-7, with D perhaps TRBD1 (5 bases). V lost 5 bases to trimming and J lost 5 bases, with 22 bases between them. Looked up from germline, CDR1 is SEHNR and CDR2 is FQNEAQ (reference sequence). There are 16 residues in the CDR3. The CDR3 region has the DNA TGTGCCAGCAGCGGGCAGGGCCCCCGGGTTTCCCACGAGCAGTACTTC. Amino acid sequence: CASSGQGPRVSHEQYF.